This T cell receptor (beta chain) was documented in a study of cytomegalovirus exposure and HLA in healthy donors. This CDR3 has 16 residues. CDR1 and CDR2 (germline): SGHTS, YDEGEE. The V gene end was trimmed by 6 bases and the J gene end by 4 bases; junction bases not matched to a gene: 9. A multiplex PCR was run with 60 Vbeta primers and 13 Jbeta primers. Only in-frame clones appear in the TCRdb table, and some are missing; sequencing was by immunoSEQ multiplex PCR. The table records over 150,000 clones, approximately 80% of them present only once. The sequencing input was PBMCs. The sequence derives from a man between 50 and 59 years old in good health and CMV-seropositive. The V call is TRBV5-8, the J call TRBJ1-4; 10 nucleotides align to TRBD1. The CDR3 here is CASNIDRGRNNEKLFF. CDR3 nucleotides: TGTGCCAGCAACATAGACAGGGGGCGCAATAATGAAAAACTGTTTTTT.